The clone carrying this T cell receptor beta chain was recorded at least ten times. TCRdb recomputed calls from the RT-PCR reads with MiXCR, one row per CDR3 protein. This sample has around 700,000 distinct CDR3 sequences; 12% to 15% occur once, and the top ten carry roughly 3.9%. Germline CDR1 and CDR2: MNHEY and SVGEGT. J gave up 9 bases and V 7 bases, and 10 bases lay outside the gene matches. The length of the CDR3 is 16 residues. Source material: memory CD4+ T cells from blood. The chain uses TRBV6-2 or TRBV6-3 and TRBJ2-1; 15 bases agree with TRBD2. The sequence was collected from a female donor in good health, serving as a healthy control. The CDR3 loop reads CASTGTSGGRVGEQFF. CDR3 sequence (DNA): TGTGCCAGCACCGGGACTAGCGGGGGGCGGGTAGGTGAGCAGTTCTTC.